A single sample gave rise to the 11 T cell receptor beta chains below, sequenced in a study of patients and donors after allogeneic stem cell transplantation. TCRdb reprocessed the RT-PCR reads with MiXCR, giving one entry per CDR3 protein. The sample contains approximately 150,000 distinct CDR3 sequences, roughly 35% of which appear only once. The sequencing sample was made of blood, either unsorted or a sorted T cell fraction (not recorded which). These receptors all come from a human donor who was either an allogeneic HSCT recipient or a stem cell or donor lymphocyte infusion donor (not recorded which). It is not recorded whose cells these are; they may come from a transplant donor.

The table lists this clonotype with a few counts. The chain carries TRBV9 and TRBJ1-1; tentatively, D is TRBD1 (6 bases). The CDR3 has 15 amino acids. Per the germline V gene, CDR1 is SGDLS and CDR2 is YYNGEE. With 4 bases removed from V and 3 bases from J, the gap between germline ends came to 16 bases. CDR3 sequence: CASSISGTPHTEAFF. The CDR3 region has the DNA TGTGCCAGCAGCATCTCCGGGACACCCCACACTGAAGCTTTCTTT.

J is TRBJ1-5 and V is TRBV10-3; D may be TRBD1 (6 bases). V was clipped by 0 bases and J by 1 base, with 10 bases between them. In germline, CDR1 is ENHRY, CDR2 SYGVKD. This CDR3 is 16 amino acids long. CDR3 residues: CAISESGGASNQPQHF. The CDR3 DNA reads TGTGCCATCAGTGAGTCCGGGGGGGCCAGCAATCAGCCCCAGCATTTT.

A few counts support this clonotype. V gene TRBV29-1 combines with J gene TRBJ1-2; D is perhaps TRBD1 (6 bases). CDR3 length: 17 residues. CDR1 and CDR2 from the germline V gene are SQVTM and ANQGSEA. The V gene lost 0 bases and the J gene lost 1 base, with 18 bases spanning the gap. The CDR3, as DNA: TGCAGCGTTGAAGAGATCTCAGGGGCCTCACTTAACTATGGCTACACCTTC. This codes for CSVEEISGASLNYGYTF.

This clonotype has more than one count but fewer than ten. The J gene is TRBJ2-1, the V gene TRBV12-3 or TRBV12-4; 8 bases map to TRBD1. V shed 2 bases, J shed 3 bases, and the junction held 6 bases outside the gene matches. The CDR3 spans 16 residues. CDR3 in DNA: TGTGCCAGCAGTTTATCTCTGACAGGGGTCTACAATGAGCAGTTCTTC. Its protein product is CASSLSLTGVYNEQFF.

This clonotype was found a few times. The chain is built from TRBV24-1 and TRBJ1-2; perhaps TRBD1 as D (5 bases). The CDR3 has 12 amino acids. Germline V CDR1 and CDR2: KGHDR, SFDVKD. V was clipped by 2 bases and J by 5 bases, with 5 bases between them. The CDR3 region is CATSDSGYGYTF. The CDR3 DNA sequence: TGTGCCACCAGTGATTCAGGGTATGGCTACACCTTC.

The V and J genes are TRBV29-1 and TRBJ1-4; D not certain. Trimming left V 6 bases short and J 0 bases short, with 8 bases between. The CDR3 runs to 13 residues. Germline V gives CDR1 SQVTM, CDR2 ANQGSEA. In nucleotides, the CDR3 is TGCAGCGTCGGGTTTGCAACTAATGAAAAACTGTTTTTT. Translated, it gives CSVGFATNEKLFF. Together with reference TRBV29-1 and TRBJ1-4, the CDR3 gives the full variable domain: SAVISQKPSRDICQRGTSLTIQCQVDSQVTMMFWYRQQPGQSLTLIATANQGSEATYESGFVIDKFPISRPNLTFSTLTVSNMSPEDSSIYLCSVGFATNEKLFFGSGTQLSVL.

This chain joins TRBV18 and TRBJ2-1; TRBD1 is a possible D gene (5 bases). V was cut by 0 bases and J by 7 bases, with 13 bases left in between. The CDR3 is made up of 15 amino acids. Germline V gives CDR1 KGHSH, CDR2 LQKENI. CDR3 sequence (DNA): TGTGCCAGCTCACCACCCATCGGTAAGGGGAATGAGCAGTTCTTC. Its translation is CASSPPIGKGNEQFF.

V gene TRBV7-6 combines with J gene TRBJ2-1; D not certain. Trimming shortened V by 4 bases and J by 6 bases, and 7 bases separated the two germline ends. The CDR3 runs to 12 residues. CDR1 is SGHVS, CDR2 FNYEAQ, per germline. This CDR3 reads CASSSDGNEQFF. The CDR3 bases are TGTGCCAGCAGCTCGGACGGCAATGAGCAGTTCTTC.

This clonotype was picked up a small number of times. This rearrangement joins TRBV10-3 to TRBJ1-1; possibly TRBD1 for D (5 bases). Germline lookup yields CDR1 ENHRY and CDR2 SYGVKD. V lost 7 bases, J lost 3 bases, and 18 bases lay in between. This CDR3 is 15 amino acids long. CDR3 protein: CAITTGLRGHTEAFF. The DNA of the CDR3 is TGTGCCATCACTACCGGACTGAGGGGACACACTGAAGCTTTCTTT.

The V call is TRBV11-2, the J call TRBJ1-1, with 10 bases identical to TRBD1. The length of the CDR3 is 15 residues. With V trimmed by 1 base and J by 4 bases, 3 bases remained unmatched. CDR1 and CDR2 from the germline V gene are SGHAT and FQNNGV. The CDR3 loop is CASSLVGTGVTEAFF. Written as DNA, the CDR3 is TGTGCCAGCAGCTTAGTAGGGACAGGGGTCACTGAAGCTTTCTTT.

The chain recombines TRBV6-5 with TRBJ1-1, with D hard to call. The CDR3 runs to 16 residues. The ends were cut back, 2 bases at V and 3 bases at J, with 16 bases in the middle. Germline V CDR1 and CDR2: MNHEY, SVGAGI. The CDR3 is CASSYRTLPRDTEAFF. The CDR3 bases are TGTGCCAGCAGTTACAGGACGCTACCTAGGGACACTGAAGCTTTCTTT.